This TCR beta chain was identified in a study of response to subunit inactivated influenza vaccine. Study results and limitations: Authors suggested few new T cells are recruited by each seasonal influenza vaccination.

This clonotype was seen a handful of times. Its antigen is still unknown. TCRdb independently ran MiXCR on the RT-PCR reads; one entry per CDR3 protein. The profile covers hundreds of thousands of distinct CDR3 sequences, with roughly 8.2% appearing a single time and approximately 13% taken by the ten largest. The CDR3 is 16 residues long. CDR1 and CDR2 (germline): SGHTA, FQGNSA. J gave up 5 bases and V 1 base, and 8 bases lay outside the gene matches. The sequencing here drew on PBMCs from blood, taken around 2 years after vaccination. V and J are TRBV7-2 and TRBJ2-3, with 8 bases that match TRBD1. This TCR came from a man between 50 and 69 years old who received an inactivated influenza vaccine. The CDR3 sequence is CASSLGRTGRRDTQYF. For the CDR3, the DNA is TGTGCCAGCAGCTTAGGGCGGACAGGGCGAAGAGATACGCAGTATTTT.